These T cell receptor beta chains were read from a single sample in a study of blood T cell repertoires in COVID-19. Assay: immunoSEQ multiplex PCR; the TCRdb copy retains only in-frame clones and omits some. The top ten hold over 3.5% of the sample, which has a few hundred thousand clones, 85% to 90% seen once. The specimen was PBMCs or T cells enriched from blood (not recorded which). The receptors stem from a woman younger than 35 with acute COVID-19. CDR3s include the opening cysteine and the closing phenylalanine or tryptophan. Each record gives: clone size, J gene, D gene, V gene, CDR3 DNA, CDR3 protein. A D gene is named only where the DNA matches it firmly. Part of the rows lack a size; the others show once, few, many or a class for expanded clones.

size: few
J: TRBJ2-5
D: TRBD1
V: TRBV10-3
DNA: TGTGCCATCAGGGACAGGGGGGACCAAGAGACCCAGTACTTC
CDR3: CAIRDRGDQETQYF

size: NA
J: TRBJ2-1
D: NA
V: TRBV2
DNA: TGTGCCAGCAGTGACCTGACTTACTACAATGAGCAGTTCTTC
CDR3: CASSDLTYYNEQFF

size: NA
J: TRBJ2-1
D: TRBD2
V: TRBV7-3
DNA: TGTGCCAGCAGCCCGGGGATAGCGGGAGATCGGGAAACGAGCTCCTACAATGAGCAGTTCTTC
CDR3: CASSPGIAGDRETSSYNEQFF

size: NA
J: TRBJ1-4
D: NA
V: TRBV19
DNA: TGTGCCAGTAGTATAGATCCCCCACCAGGCGGGGAAAAACTGTTTTTT
CDR3: CASSIDPPPGGEKLFF

size: NA
J: TRBJ1-4
D: NA
V: TRBV6-1
DNA: TGTGCCAGCAGTGAGACAGCCCATAATGAAAAACTGTTTTTT
CDR3: CASSETAHNEKLFF

size: NA
J: TRBJ2-5
D: TRBD1
V: TRBV7-3
DNA: TGTGCCAGCAGCTTAAAGGGACAGGGCGGAGAGACCCAGTACTTC
CDR3: CASSLKGQGGETQYF

size: NA
J: TRBJ2-7
D: NA
V: TRBV28
DNA: TGTGCCAGCAGTTCAGCCCCGGGACATCGGTACGAGCAGTACTTC
CDR3: CASSSAPGHRYEQYF

size: NA
J: TRBJ2-1
D: TRBD2
V: TRBV28
DNA: TGTGCCAGCAGCTCCGGGACTAGCGGGAGGGCCACCTACAATGAGCAGTTCTTC
CDR3: CASSSGTSGRATYNEQFF

size: NA
J: TRBJ2-3
D: TRBD1
V: TRBV3-1/TRBV3-2
DNA: TGTGCCAGCAGCCAAGATAGGGGCGGTGGAGGGACAGGGTGGTATTTT
CDR3: CASSQDRGGGGTGWYF

size: few
J: TRBJ1-2
D: NA
V: TRBV28
DNA: TGTGCCAGCAGTACGGCCGGGAGGAAGGGACTCTACACCTTC
CDR3: CASSTAGRKGLYTF

size: NA
J: TRBJ2-7
D: TRBD2
V: TRBV24-1
DNA: TGTGCCACCAGTGATACAACTAGCGGACGTCCCTACGAGCAGTACTTC
CDR3: CATSDTTSGRPYEQYF

size: NA
J: TRBJ2-1
D: TRBD2
V: TRBV11-2
DNA: TGTGCCAGCCGGTGGACTAGCGGGAGTAATGAGCAGTTCTTC
CDR3: CASRWTSGSNEQFF

size: NA
J: TRBJ2-7
D: NA
V: TRBV12-5
DNA: TGTGCTAGTGGTTTGGCCAGCGACAGAGCCTACGAGCAGTACTTC
CDR3: CASGLASDRAYEQYF

size: NA
J: TRBJ2-7
D: NA
V: TRBV7-3
DNA: TGTGCCAGCAGCTTAACAGGGGCCTCCTACGAGCAGTACTTC
CDR3: CASSLTGASYEQYF

size: NA
J: TRBJ1-5
D: NA
V: TRBV27
DNA: TGTGCCAGCAGTCTAAACAGGGTAAATCAGCCCCAGCATTTT
CDR3: CASSLNRVNQPQHF

size: NA
J: TRBJ2-7
D: TRBD1
V: TRBV28
DNA: TGTGCCAGCAGTTTATCGGGACAGCGGACGGGGTACTTC
CDR3: CASSLSGQRTGYF

size: NA
J: TRBJ2-2
D: TRBD1
V: TRBV19
DNA: TGTGCCAGTCACAGGGGGGACCCGTACGGGGAGCTGTTTTTT
CDR3: CASHRGDPYGELFF

size: few
J: TRBJ1-1
D: NA
V: TRBV5-4
DNA: TGTGCCAGCAGCCTGAATCGCGGCGCTGAAGCTTTCTTT
CDR3: CASSLNRGAEAFF

size: NA
J: TRBJ1-2
D: TRBD1
V: TRBV7-9
DNA: TGTGCCAGCAGCTTCGGACAGGGGAACTATGGCTACACCTTC
CDR3: CASSFGQGNYGYTF

size: NA
J: TRBJ1-2
D: NA
V: TRBV12-3/TRBV12-4
DNA: TGTGCCAGCAGTCCACGACAGGACTATGGCTACACCTTC
CDR3: CASSPRQDYGYTF

size: once
J: TRBJ2-3
D: NA
V: TRBV27
DNA: TGTGCCAGCAGTACCCGTGGGGGGATTTTGAATACGCAGTATTTT
CDR3: CASSTRGGILNTQYF

size: once
J: TRBJ2-7
D: NA
V: TRBV9
DNA: TGTGCCAGCAGCGTAGATCAGGGTAACTACGAGCAGTACTTC
CDR3: CASSVDQGNYEQYF